These T cell receptor beta chains were read from a single sample in a study of spatial heterogeneity in lung cancer. Each CDR3 protein is one row after TCRdb ran MiXCR on the 5' RACE reads. The table records just over 70,000 distinct CDR3 sequences, about 8.2% of them present only once. The input for sequencing was PBMCs, taken at follow-up. The receptors stem from a female donor with early-stage non-small cell lung cancer. Both conserved end residues are part of each CDR3. The order of the fields is V gene, D gene, clone size, J gene, CDR3 protein, CDR3 DNA. The D gene is left open where the match is weak. Size is stated for part of the rows, as once, few or many counts, or as a class when the clone is expanded.

>TRBV4-2|.|many|TRBJ2-2
CASSQDLVGQADPGELFF
TGTGCCAGCAGCCAAGATCTCGTTGGGCAGGCGGACCCCGGGGAGCTGTTTTTT
>TRBV7-6|.|many|TRBJ2-6
CASTPQISGANVLTF
TGTGCCAGCACCCCACAGATCTCTGGGGCCAACGTCCTGACTTTC
>TRBV5-6|.|.|TRBJ2-5
CASSSWTVGSQYF
TGTGCCAGCAGCTCATGGACAGTAGGGTCCCAGTACTTC
>TRBV18|TRBD1|many|TRBJ1-5
CASSLGQGDWPQHF
TGTGCCAGCTCGCTCGGACAGGGGGACTGGCCCCAGCATTTT
>TRBV18|TRBD2|.|TRBJ2-3
CASSPGTSGPIDTQYF
TGTGCCAGCTCACCCGGGACTAGCGGACCCATAGATACGCAGTATTTT
>TRBV19|.|few|TRBJ1-2
CASSATGPSNYGYTF
TGTGCCAGTAGTGCAACAGGCCCCAGTAACTATGGCTACACCTTC
>TRBV10-1|.|many|TRBJ2-7
CASSEGTPGNEQYF
TGCGCCAGCAGTGAAGGGACTCCGGGGAACGAGCAGTACTTC
>TRBV9|.|many|TRBJ2-1
CASSAGNEQFF
TGTGCCAGCAGCGCCGGCAATGAGCAGTTCTTC
>TRBV5-1|TRBD2|.|TRBJ2-1
CASQGLAGGWNEQFF
TGCGCCAGCCAGGGACTAGCGGGAGGGTGGAATGAGCAGTTCTTC
>TRBV5-1|.|many|TRBJ2-1
CASSLGWDEQFF
TGCGCCAGCAGCTTGGGGTGGGATGAGCAGTTCTTC
>TRBV7-9|.|many|TRBJ2-7
CASSGGNPYEQYF
TGTGCCAGCAGCGGGGGAAACCCCTACGAGCAGTACTTC
>TRBV14|TRBD1|.|TRBJ2-7
CASSRDRDYEQYF
TGTGCCAGCAGCAGGGACAGAGACTACGAGCAGTACTTC
>TRBV29-1|.|many|TRBJ2-7
CSVEDRVRLKEYF
TGCAGCGTTGAAGACAGGGTCCGGCTTAAGGAGTACTTC
>TRBV7-9|.|.|TRBJ1-2
CASSLLTDLYGYTF
TGTGCCAGCAGCTTGCTGACGGATTTATATGGCTACACCTTC
>TRBV12-3/TRBV12-4|.|many|TRBJ2-3
CASSRGAGRGTDTQYF
TGTGCCAGCAGTCGAGGCGCGGGAAGAGGCACAGATACGCAGTATTTT
>TRBV6-1|.|few|TRBJ1-2
CASSDQATLYGYTF
TGTGCCAGCAGTGACCAGGCGACCCTCTATGGCTACACCTTC
>TRBV2|.|many|TRBJ2-2
CASSEGRTITGELFF
TGTGCCAGCAGTGAAGGGCGGACTATAACCGGGGAGCTGTTTTTT
>TRBV19|TRBD2|.|TRBJ2-7
CASSSDSGDSYEQYF
TGTGCCAGTAGTTCTGATAGCGGGGATTCCTACGAGCAGTACTTC
>TRBV3-1|.|few|TRBJ1-3
CASSHRRQPRNTIYF
TGTGCCAGCAGCCACAGAAGACAGCCTCGAAACACCATATATTTT
>TRBV11-2|TRBD2|many|TRBJ2-5
CASSRVTGGLETQYF
TGTGCCAGCAGCAGAGTAACGGGAGGTTTAGAGACCCAGTACTTC
>TRBV5-1|TRBD2|many|TRBJ2-1
CASSSGRSVNEQFF
TGCGCCAGCAGTAGCGGGAGGTCTGTGAATGAGCAGTTCTTC
>TRBV7-3|.|many|TRBJ2-5
CASSLRGPRGETQYF
TGTGCCAGCAGCTTACGGGGCCCCCGGGGAGAGACCCAGTACTTC
>TRBV28|.|many|TRBJ2-3
CASSLGNTQYF
TGTGCCAGCAGCCTAGGTAATACGCAGTATTTT
>TRBV20-1|TRBD1|.|TRBJ1-5
CSAKRTGTQPQHF
TGCAGTGCAAAAAGGACAGGGACTCAGCCCCAGCATTTT
>TRBV7-8|TRBD2|many|TRBJ2-7
CASSYSHGREGYEQYF
TGTGCCAGCAGCTATTCCCATGGACGGGAGGGTTACGAGCAGTACTTC
>TRBV6-1|.|many|TRBJ2-1
CASSDEQFF
TGTGCCAGCAGTGATGAGCAGTTCTTC
>TRBV5-4|TRBD1|many|TRBJ1-2
CASSPGQINYGYTF
TGTGCCAGCAGCCCGGGACAGATTAACTATGGCTACACCTTC
>TRBV27|.|few|TRBJ2-5
CASSSAEGQETQYF
TGTGCCAGCAGTTCAGCCGAGGGGCAAGAGACCCAGTACTTC
>TRBV5-4|.|many|TRBJ1-1
CASSFGARNTEAFF
TGTGCCAGCAGCTTCGGGGCTCGGAACACTGAAGCTTTCTTT
>TRBV15|.|many|TRBJ2-1
CATSRVGQGGNEQFF
TGTGCCACCAGCAGGGTTGGACAGGGAGGGAATGAGCAGTTCTTC
>TRBV28|TRBD2|many|TRBJ2-7
CASSSSAAGGYEQYF
TGTGCCAGCAGTTCTAGTGCAGCGGGGGGCTACGAGCAGTACTTC
>TRBV4-1|TRBD2|few|TRBJ2-3
CASSQVQAGGVLTQYF
TGCGCCAGCAGCCAAGTTCAAGCGGGAGGTGTCTTAACGCAGTATTTT
>TRBV6-5|.|.|TRBJ2-1
CASSQTSRYNEQFF
TGTGCCAGCAGCCAAACTAGCAGGTACAATGAGCAGTTCTTC
>TRBV6-5|TRBD2|.|TRBJ2-3
CASGLAGDTDTQYF
TGTGCCAGCGGACTAGCGGGCGACACAGATACGCAGTATTTT
>TRBV18|TRBD2|many|TRBJ2-1
CASSPIREGYNEQFF
TGTGCCAGCTCACCTATACGGGAGGGCTACAATGAGCAGTTCTTC
>TRBV2|.|few|TRBJ2-5
CASLGGSQETQYF
TGTGCCAGCTTGGGGGGCAGCCAAGAGACCCAGTACTTC
>TRBV9|.|few|TRBJ2-5
CASSVSVSVEETQYF
TGTGCCAGCAGCGTCTCCGTCTCGGTGGAAGAGACCCAGTACTTC
>TRBV7-9|TRBD1|many|TRBJ2-4
CASSLPVPGQEEYF
TGTGCCAGCAGCTTACCGGTCCCGGGACAGGAAGAGTACTTC
>TRBV7-9|.|few|TRBJ2-2
CASSLRVDTGELFF
TGTGCCAGCAGCTTACGAGTCGACACCGGGGAGCTGTTTTTT
>TRBV28|.|many|TRBJ2-7
CASSLIGAESYEQYF
TGTGCCAGCAGTTTGATAGGTGCCGAATCCTACGAGCAGTACTTC
>TRBV29-1|.|few|TRBJ2-5
CSLSRTGVAEGEEETQYF
TGCAGCTTATCGCGAACAGGGGTGGCGGAGGGGGAAGAAGAGACCCAGTACTTC
>TRBV18|.|many|TRBJ2-1
CASSPSVGSRYNEQFF
TGTGCCAGCTCACCAAGCGTAGGGAGCCGCTACAATGAGCAGTTCTTC
>TRBV20-1|TRBD2|many|TRBJ2-7
CSAFGGSVSEQYF
TGCAGTGCTTTTGGCGGGAGCGTTTCCGAGCAGTACTTC
>TRBV7-9|TRBD1|many|TRBJ2-5
CAVTGGNQETQYF
TGTGCCGTCACAGGGGGCAACCAAGAGACCCAGTACTTC
>TRBV27|.|many|TRBJ2-5
CASSLIVGETQYF
TGTGCCAGCAGTTTAATCGTCGGAGAGACCCAGTACTTC
>TRBV10-3|.|many|TRBJ1-5
CATGTENSNQPQHF
TGTGCCACGGGGACGGAAAATAGCAATCAGCCCCAGCATTTT
>TRBV16|.|many|TRBJ2-2
CASSPLRAGTGELFF
TGTGCCAGCAGCCCATTACGGGCCGGAACCGGGGAGCTGTTTTTT
>TRBV12-3/TRBV12-4|.|many|TRBJ2-2
CASSSILFSNTGELFF
TGTGCCAGCAGTTCGATTCTTTTCTCGAACACCGGGGAGCTGTTTTTT
>TRBV19|TRBD2|few|TRBJ2-3
CASRRAGVGTDTQYF
TGTGCCAGTAGGAGAGCGGGAGTTGGCACAGATACGCAGTATTTT
>TRBV4-1|.|.|TRBJ1-1
CASSPTGKNTEAFF
TGCGCCAGCAGCCCAACAGGGAAGAACACTGAAGCTTTCTTT
>TRBV24-1|.|many|TRBJ1-1
CATSDSGRANTEAFF
TGTGCCACCAGTGATTCGGGACGGGCGAACACTGAAGCTTTCTTT
>TRBV29-1|.|many|TRBJ2-5
CSVLLVATQYF
TGCAGCGTTTTGTTGGTCGCGACCCAGTACTTC
>TRBV7-3|TRBD1|many|TRBJ2-1
CASTPGTGGYNEQFF
TGTGCCAGCACCCCAGGGACAGGGGGATACAATGAGCAGTTCTTC
>TRBV12-3/TRBV12-4|TRBD1|.|TRBJ1-5
CASSRQGSNQPQHF
TGTGCCAGCAGCCGACAGGGAAGCAATCAGCCCCAGCATTTT
>TRBV12-3/TRBV12-4|.|many|TRBJ1-1
CASKFSRGNTEAFF
TGTGCCAGCAAATTTAGCAGGGGAAACACTGAAGCTTTCTTT